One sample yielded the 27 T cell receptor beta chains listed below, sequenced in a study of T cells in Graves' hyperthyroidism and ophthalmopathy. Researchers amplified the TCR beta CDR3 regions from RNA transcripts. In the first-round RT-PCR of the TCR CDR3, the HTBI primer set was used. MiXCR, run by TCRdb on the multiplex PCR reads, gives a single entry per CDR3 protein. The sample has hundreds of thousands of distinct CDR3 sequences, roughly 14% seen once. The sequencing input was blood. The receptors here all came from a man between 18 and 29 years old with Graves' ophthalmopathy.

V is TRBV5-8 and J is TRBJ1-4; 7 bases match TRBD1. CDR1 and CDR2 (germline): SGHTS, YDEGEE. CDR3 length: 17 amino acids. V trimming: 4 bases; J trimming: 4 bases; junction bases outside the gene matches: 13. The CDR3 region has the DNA TGTGCCAGCAGCCAAGCACGACGGACAGGATATAATGAAAAACTGTTTTTT. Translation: CASSQARRTGYNEKLFF.

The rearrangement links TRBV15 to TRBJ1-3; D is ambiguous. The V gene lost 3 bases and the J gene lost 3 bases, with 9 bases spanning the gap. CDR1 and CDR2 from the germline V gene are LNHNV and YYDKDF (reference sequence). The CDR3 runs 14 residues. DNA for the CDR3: TGTGCCACCAGCAGGCGCGCCCATGGAAACACCATATATTTT. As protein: CATSRRAHGNTIYF.

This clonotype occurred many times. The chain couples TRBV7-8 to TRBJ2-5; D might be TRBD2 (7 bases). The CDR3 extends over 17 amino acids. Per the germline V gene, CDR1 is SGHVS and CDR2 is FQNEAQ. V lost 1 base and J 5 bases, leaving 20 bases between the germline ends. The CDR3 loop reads CASSLGYGGAIRETQYF. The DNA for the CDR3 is TGTGCCAGCAGCTTAGGATATGGGGGGGCCATTCGGGAGACCCAGTACTTC.

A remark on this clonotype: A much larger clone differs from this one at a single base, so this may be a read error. CDR3 in DNA: TGTACCAGCAGCTCCAGGCCCGGAATGGGGTCACATGAGCAGTTCTTC. Amino acids: CTSSSRPGMGSHEQFF. The gene calls are TRBV7-9 and TRBJ2-1, with D uncertain. Looked up from germline, CDR1 is SEHNR and CDR2 is FQNEAQ (reference sequence). CDR3 size: 16 residues.

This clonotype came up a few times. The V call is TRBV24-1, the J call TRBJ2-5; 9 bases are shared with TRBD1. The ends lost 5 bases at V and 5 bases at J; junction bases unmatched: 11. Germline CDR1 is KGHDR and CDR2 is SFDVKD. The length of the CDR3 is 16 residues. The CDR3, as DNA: TGTGCCACCAGTGTTCCGGGACAGGGAGAGTCGGAGACCCAGTACTTC. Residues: CATSVPGQGESETQYF.

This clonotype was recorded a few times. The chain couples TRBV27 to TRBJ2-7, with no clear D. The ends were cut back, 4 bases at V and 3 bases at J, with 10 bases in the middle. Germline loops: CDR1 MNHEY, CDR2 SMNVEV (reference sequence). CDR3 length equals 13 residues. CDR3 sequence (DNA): TGTGCCAGCAGTTGGCGTAATAACTACGAGCAGTACTTC. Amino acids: CASSWRNNYEQYF.

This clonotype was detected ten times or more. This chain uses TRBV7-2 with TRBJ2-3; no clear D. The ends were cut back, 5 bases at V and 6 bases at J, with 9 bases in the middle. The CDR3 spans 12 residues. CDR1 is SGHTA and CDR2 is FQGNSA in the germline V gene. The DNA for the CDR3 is TGTGCCAGCAGCCGCGTCGGGGATACGCAGTATTTT. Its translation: CASSRVGDTQYF. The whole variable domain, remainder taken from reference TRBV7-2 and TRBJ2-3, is GAGVSQSPSNKVTEKGKDVELRCDPISGHTALYWYRQSLGQGLEFLIYFQGNSAPDKSGLPSDRFSAERTGGSVSTLTIQRTQQEDSAVYLCASSRVGDTQYFGPGTRLTVL.

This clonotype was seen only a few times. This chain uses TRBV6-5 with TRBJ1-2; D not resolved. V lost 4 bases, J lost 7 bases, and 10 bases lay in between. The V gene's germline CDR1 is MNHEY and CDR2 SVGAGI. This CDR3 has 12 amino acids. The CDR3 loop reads CASSFRFGGYTF. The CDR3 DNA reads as TGTGCCAGCAGTTTCCGGTTTGGTGGCTACACCTTC.

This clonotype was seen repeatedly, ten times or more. CDR3 protein: CASSLFHNSYEQYF. For the CDR3, the DNA is TGTGCCAGCAGTTTATTCCACAACTCCTACGAGCAGTACTTC. The V call is TRBV27, the J call TRBJ2-7; D gene ambiguous. The CDR3 is made up of 14 amino acids. The V end lost 1 base, the J end lost 0 bases, and 7 bases lay between the germline ends. Per germline, CDR1 MNHEY and CDR2 SMNVEV (reference sequence).

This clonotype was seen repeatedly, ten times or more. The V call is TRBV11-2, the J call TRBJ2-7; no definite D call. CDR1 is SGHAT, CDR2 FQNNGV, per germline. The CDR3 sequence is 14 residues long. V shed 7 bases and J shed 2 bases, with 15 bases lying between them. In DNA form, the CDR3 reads TGTGCCAGCACCCCCTTGCTGGTGCCCTACGAGCAGTACTTC. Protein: CASTPLLVPYEQYF.

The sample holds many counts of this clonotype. CDR3 residues: CASSMDSQPQHF. The CDR3 bases are TGTGCCAGCAGCATGGACTCTCAGCCCCAGCATTTT. This rearrangement joins TRBV5-5 to TRBJ1-5; D remains ambiguous. CDR1 is SGHKS, CDR2 YYEKEE, per germline (reference sequence). The CDR3 has 12 residues. Trimming pared 4 bases from V and 6 bases from J, leaving 8 bases between.

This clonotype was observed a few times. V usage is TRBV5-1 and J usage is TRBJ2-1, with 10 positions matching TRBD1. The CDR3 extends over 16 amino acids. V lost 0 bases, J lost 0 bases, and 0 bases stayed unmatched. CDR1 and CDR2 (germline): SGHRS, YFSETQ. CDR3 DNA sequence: TGCGCCAGCAGCTTGGGGACAGGGGGCTCCTACAATGAGCAGTTCTTC. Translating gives CASSLGTGGSYNEQFF.

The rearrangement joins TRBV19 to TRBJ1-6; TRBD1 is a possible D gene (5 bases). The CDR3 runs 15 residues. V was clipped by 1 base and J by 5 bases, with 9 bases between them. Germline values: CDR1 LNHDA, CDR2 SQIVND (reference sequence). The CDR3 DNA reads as TGTGCCAGTAGTATAGGAGGGGCGGATAATTCACCCCTCCACTTT. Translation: CASSIGGADNSPLHF.

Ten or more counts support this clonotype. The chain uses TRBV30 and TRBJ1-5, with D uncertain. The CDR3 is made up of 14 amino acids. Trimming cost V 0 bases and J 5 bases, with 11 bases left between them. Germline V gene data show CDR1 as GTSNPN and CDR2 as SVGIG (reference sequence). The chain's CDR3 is CAWSVPQLDQPQHF. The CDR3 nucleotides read TGTGCCTGGAGTGTGCCCCAACTTGATCAGCCCCAGCATTTT.

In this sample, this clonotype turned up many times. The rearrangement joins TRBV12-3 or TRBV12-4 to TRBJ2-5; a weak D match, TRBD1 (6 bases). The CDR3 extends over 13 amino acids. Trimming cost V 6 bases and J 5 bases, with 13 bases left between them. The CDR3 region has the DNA TGTGCCAGCAGCTTACAGGGTGGCGAGACCCAGTACTTC. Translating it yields CASSLQGGETQYF.

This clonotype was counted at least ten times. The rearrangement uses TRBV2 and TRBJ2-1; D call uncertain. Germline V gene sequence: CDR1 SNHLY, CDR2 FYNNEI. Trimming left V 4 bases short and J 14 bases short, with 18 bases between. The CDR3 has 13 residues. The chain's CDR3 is CASSVSTVATEFF. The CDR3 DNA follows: TGTGCCAGCAGTGTTTCGACCGTCGCAACGGAGTTCTTC.

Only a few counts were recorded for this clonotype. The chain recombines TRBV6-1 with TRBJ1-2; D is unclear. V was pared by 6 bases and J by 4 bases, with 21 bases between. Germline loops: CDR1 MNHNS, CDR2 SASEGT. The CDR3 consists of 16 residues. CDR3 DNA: TGTGCCAGCAGCAGCCCCACGGGCCGTATACCCTATGGCTACACCTTC. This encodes CASSSPTGRIPYGYTF.

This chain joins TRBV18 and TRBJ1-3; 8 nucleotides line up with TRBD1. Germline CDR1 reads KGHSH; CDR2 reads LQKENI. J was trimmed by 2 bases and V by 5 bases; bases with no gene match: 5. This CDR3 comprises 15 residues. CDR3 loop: CASSEDRGAGNTIYF. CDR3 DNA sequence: TGTGCCAGCTCAGAAGACAGGGGTGCTGGAAACACCATATATTTT.

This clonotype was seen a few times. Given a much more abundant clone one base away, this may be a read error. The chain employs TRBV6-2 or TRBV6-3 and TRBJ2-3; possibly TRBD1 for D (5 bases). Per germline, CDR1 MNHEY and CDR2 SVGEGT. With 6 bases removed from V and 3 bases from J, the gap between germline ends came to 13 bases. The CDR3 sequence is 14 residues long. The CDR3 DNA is TGTGCCAGCAGCTGGATAGGACAAACAGATACGCAGTATTTT. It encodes CASSWIGQTDTQYF.

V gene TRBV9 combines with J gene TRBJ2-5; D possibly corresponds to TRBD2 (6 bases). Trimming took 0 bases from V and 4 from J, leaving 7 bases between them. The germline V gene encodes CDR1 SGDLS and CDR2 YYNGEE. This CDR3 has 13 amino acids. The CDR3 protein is CASSVAGVETQYF. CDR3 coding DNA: TGTGCCAGCAGCGTAGCGGGAGTAGAGACCCAGTACTTC.

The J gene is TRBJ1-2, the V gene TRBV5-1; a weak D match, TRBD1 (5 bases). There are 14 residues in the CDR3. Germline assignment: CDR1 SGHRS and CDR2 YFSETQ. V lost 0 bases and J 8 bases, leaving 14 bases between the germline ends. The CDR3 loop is CASSLGEGFVGYTF. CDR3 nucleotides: TGCGCCAGCAGCTTGGGTGAGGGGTTCGTCGGCTACACCTTC.

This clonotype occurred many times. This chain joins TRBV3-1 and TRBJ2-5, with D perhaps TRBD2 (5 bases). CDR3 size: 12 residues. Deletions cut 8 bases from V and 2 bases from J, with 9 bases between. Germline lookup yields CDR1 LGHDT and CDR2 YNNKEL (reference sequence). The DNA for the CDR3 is TGTGCCAGCGGAGGACTGCAAGAGACCCAGTACTTC. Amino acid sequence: CASGGLQETQYF.

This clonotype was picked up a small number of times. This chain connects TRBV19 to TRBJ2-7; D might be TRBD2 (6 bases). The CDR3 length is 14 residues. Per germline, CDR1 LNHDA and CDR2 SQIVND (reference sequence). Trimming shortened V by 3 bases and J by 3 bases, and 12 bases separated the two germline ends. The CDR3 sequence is CASSIGRGLYEQYF. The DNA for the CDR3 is TGTGCCAGTAGTATTGGGCGGGGACTCTACGAGCAGTACTTC.

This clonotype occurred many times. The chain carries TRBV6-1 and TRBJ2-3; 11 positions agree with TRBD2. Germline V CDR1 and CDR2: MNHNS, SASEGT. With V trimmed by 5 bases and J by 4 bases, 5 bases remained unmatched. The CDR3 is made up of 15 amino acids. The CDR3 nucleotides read TGTGCCAGCAGTCTAGCGGGGGGCTTCCCAGATACGCAGTATTTT. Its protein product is CASSLAGGFPDTQYF.

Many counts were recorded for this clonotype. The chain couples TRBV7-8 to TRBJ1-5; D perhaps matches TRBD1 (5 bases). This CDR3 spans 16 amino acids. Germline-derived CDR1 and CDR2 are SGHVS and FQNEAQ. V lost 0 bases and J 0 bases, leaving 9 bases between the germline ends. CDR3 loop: CASSLAGTYSNQPQHF. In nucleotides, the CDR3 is TGTGCCAGCAGCTTAGCTGGGACCTATAGCAATCAGCCCCAGCATTTT.

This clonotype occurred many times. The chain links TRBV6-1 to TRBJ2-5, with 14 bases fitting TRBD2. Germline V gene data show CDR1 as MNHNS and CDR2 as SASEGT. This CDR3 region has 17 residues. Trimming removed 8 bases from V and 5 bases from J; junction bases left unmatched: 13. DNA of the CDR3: TGTGCCAGCCTACCCTGGGAGGGGACTAGCGGGAGTGAGACCCAGTACTTC. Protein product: CASLPWEGTSGSETQYF.

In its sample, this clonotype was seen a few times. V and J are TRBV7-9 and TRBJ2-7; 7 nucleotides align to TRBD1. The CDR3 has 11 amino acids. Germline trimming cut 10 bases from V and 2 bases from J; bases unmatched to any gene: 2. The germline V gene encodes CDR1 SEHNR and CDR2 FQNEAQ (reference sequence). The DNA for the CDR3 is TGTGCCATCGACAGGGCCTACGAGCAGTACTTC. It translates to CAIDRAYEQYF. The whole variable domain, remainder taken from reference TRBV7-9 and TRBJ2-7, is DTGVSQNPRHKITKRGQNVTFRCDPISEHNRLYWYRQTLGQGPEFLTYFQNEAQLEKSRLLSDRFSAERPKGSFSTLEIQRTEQGDSAMYLCAIDRAYEQYFGPGTRLTVT.